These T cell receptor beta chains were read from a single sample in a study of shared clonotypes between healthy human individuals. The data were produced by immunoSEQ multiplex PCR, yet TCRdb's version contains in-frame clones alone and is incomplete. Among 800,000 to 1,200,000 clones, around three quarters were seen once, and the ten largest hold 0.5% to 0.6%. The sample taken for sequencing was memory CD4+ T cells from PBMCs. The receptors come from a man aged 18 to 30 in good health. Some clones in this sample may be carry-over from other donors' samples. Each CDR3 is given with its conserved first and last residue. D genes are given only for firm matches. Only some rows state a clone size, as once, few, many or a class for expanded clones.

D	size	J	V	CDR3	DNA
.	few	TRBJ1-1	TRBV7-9	CASSLGRSGNTEAFF	TGTGCCAGCAGCTTAGGACGCTCAGGGAACACTGAAGCTTTCTTT
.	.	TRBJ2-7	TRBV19	CASSPQGPRYEQYF	TGTGCCAGTAGTCCGCAGGGGCCCCGCTACGAGCAGTACTTC
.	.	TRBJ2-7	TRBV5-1	CASSLSEPATDEQYF	TGCGCCAGCAGCTTATCCGAGCCGGCGACTGACGAGCAGTACTTC
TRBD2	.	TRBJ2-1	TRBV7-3	CASSLTGGLAAIEQFF	TGTGCCAGCAGCTTAACTGGGGGACTAGCGGCAATTGAGCAGTTCTTC
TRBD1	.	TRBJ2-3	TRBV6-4	CASSGTGGATDTQYF	TGTGCCAGCAGTGGGACAGGGGGCGCCACAGATACGCAGTATTTT
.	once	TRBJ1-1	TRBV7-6	CASSFLTGNTEAFF	TGTGCCAGCAGCTTTCTGACAGGGAACACTGAAGCTTTCTTT
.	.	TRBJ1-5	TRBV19	CASSTGYNQPQHF	TGTGCCAGTAGTACCGGCTACAATCAGCCCCAGCATTTT
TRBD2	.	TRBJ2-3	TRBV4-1	CASSQVLAGGQDTQYF	TGCGCCAGCAGCCAAGTGTTAGCGGGAGGGCAAGATACGCAGTATTTT
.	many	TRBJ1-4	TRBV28	CASTPGGNEKLFF	TGTGCCAGCACTCCGGGGGGGAATGAAAAACTGTTTTTT
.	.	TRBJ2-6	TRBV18	CASSPSMGTGANVLTF	TGTGCCAGCTCACCATCCATGGGTACTGGGGCCAACGTCCTGACTTTC
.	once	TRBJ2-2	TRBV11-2	CASSPGTSWYGELFF	TGTGCCAGCAGCCCCGGGACTTCCTGGTACGGGGAGCTGTTTTTT
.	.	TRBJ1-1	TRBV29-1	CSVVRGNTEAFF	TGCAGCGTTGTACGGGGAAACACTGAAGCTTTCTTT
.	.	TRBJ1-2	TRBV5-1	CASSLDGGLGGYTF	TGCGCCAGCAGCTTGGACGGGGGTTTGGGTGGCTACACCTTC
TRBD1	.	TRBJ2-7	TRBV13	CASSSFGQGQNYEQYF	TGTGCCAGCAGCTCTTTCGGACAGGGCCAAAACTACGAGCAGTACTTC
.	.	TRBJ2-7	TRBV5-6	CASSSGRYEQYF	TGTGCCAGCAGCTCGGGCCGCTACGAGCAGTACTTC
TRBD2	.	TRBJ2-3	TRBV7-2	CASSPSSGRVTDTQYF	TGTGCCAGCAGCCCGTCTAGCGGGAGGGTCACAGATACGCAGTATTTT
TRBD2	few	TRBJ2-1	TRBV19	CASSSRTSGGTNEQFF	TGTGCCAGTAGTAGCAGAACTAGCGGGGGCACAAATGAGCAGTTCTTC
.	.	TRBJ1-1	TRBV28	CASSPSGGMNTEAFF	TGTGCCAGCAGCCCCAGTGGGGGGATGAACACTGAAGCTTTCTTT
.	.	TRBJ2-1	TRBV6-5	CASTSPNSNEQFF	TGTGCCAGCACCTCACCGAACTCCAATGAGCAGTTCTTC
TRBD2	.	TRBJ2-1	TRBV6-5	CATARLAEYNEQFF	TGTGCCACCGCGAGGCTAGCGGAGTACAATGAGCAGTTCTTC
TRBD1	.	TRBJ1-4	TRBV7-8	CASSSRTGPEKLFF	TGTGCCAGCAGCTCTCGGACAGGGCCTGAAAAACTGTTTTTT
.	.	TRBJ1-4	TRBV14	CASSQAGINEKLFF	TGTGCCAGCAGCCAAGCAGGGATTAATGAAAAACTGTTTTTT
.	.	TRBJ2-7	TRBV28	CASSFNAYEQYF	TGTGCCAGCAGTTTTAATGCCTACGAGCAGTACTTC
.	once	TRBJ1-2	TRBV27	CASSPQMGLGRQYGYTF	TGTGCCAGCAGCCCTCAGATGGGTTTGGGGCGCCAATATGGCTACACCTTC
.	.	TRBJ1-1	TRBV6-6	CASSLNPGASTEAFF	TGTGCCAGCTCCTTGAACCCAGGGGCCTCGACTGAAGCTTTCTTT
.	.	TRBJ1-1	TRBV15	CATSRRTDSEAFF	TGTGCCACCAGCAGGCGGACAGATTCTGAAGCTTTCTTT
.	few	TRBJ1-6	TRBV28	CASRPTGTYNSPLHF	TGTGCCAGCAGACCAACAGGGACCTATAATTCACCCCTCCACTTT
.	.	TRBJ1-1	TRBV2	CASSGPSGYTEAFF	TGTGCCAGCAGTGGTCCCTCAGGGTACACTGAAGCTTTCTTT
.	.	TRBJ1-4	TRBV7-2	CASSLGYSNEKLFF	TGTGCCAGCAGCTTGGGCTATTCAAATGAAAAACTGTTTTTT
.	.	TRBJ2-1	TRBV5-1	CASSLVGQAIYNEQFF	TGCGCCAGCAGCTTGGTTGGGCAGGCGATCTACAATGAGCAGTTCTTC
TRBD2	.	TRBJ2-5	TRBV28	CASSLAGLAKETQYF	TGTGCCAGCAGCTTAGCGGGACTAGCGAAAGAGACCCAGTACTTC
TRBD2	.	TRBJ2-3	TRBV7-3	CASSLLAGVIDTQYF	TGTGCCAGCAGCCTCCTAGCGGGAGTAATAGATACGCAGTATTTT
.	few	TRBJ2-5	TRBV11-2	CASSFRDSPETQYF	TGTGCCAGCAGCTTTCGGGACTCACCGGAGACCCAGTACTTC
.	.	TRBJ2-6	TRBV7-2	CASSFQGRGSGANVLTF	TGTGCCAGCAGCTTCCAGGGGAGAGGCTCTGGGGCCAACGTCCTGACTTTC
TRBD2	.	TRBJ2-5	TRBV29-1	CSVAGTSGQETQYF	TGCAGCGTCGCCGGGACTAGCGGGCAAGAGACCCAGTACTTC
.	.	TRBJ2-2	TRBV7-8	CASSLVGGANTGELFF	TGTGCCAGCAGCTTAGTCGGCGGTGCGAACACCGGGGAGCTGTTTTTT
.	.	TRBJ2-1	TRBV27	CASSFKGPAYNEQFF	TGTGCCAGCAGCTTTAAAGGACCAGCCTACAATGAGCAGTTCTTC
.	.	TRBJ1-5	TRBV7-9	CASSLRRDQPQHF	TGTGCCAGCAGCCTACGGCGGGACCAGCCCCAGCATTTT
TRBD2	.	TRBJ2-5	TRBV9	CASSVAGIAGGETQYF	TGTGCCAGCAGCGTAGCTGGAATAGCGGGAGGAGAGACCCAGTACTTC
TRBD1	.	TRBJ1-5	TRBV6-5	CASSPRQGSNQPQHF	TGTGCCAGCAGCCCTAGACAGGGTAGCAATCAGCCCCAGCATTTT
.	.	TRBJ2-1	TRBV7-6	CASSFLAPPSYNEQFF	TGTGCCAGCAGCTTTCTAGCGCCCCCCTCCTACAATGAGCAGTTCTTC
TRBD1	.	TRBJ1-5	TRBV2	CASSLQGAYQPQHF	TGTGCCAGCAGTTTACAGGGGGCGTACCAGCCCCAGCATTTT
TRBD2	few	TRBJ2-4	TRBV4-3	CASSLATSGSDVAKNIQYF	TGCGCCAGCAGCCTCGCGACTAGCGGGAGTGATGTTGCCAAAAACATTCAGTACTTC
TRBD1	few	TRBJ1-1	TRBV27	CASSVDRDLNTEAFF	TGTGCCAGCAGCGTAGACAGGGATCTGAACACTGAAGCTTTCTTT
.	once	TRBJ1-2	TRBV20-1	CSAGGGIGYTF	TGCAGTGCTGGAGGAGGGATCGGCTACACCTTC
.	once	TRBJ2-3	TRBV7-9	CASSLGRDIDTQYF	TGTGCCAGCAGCTTAGGGCGGGACATAGATACGCAGTATTTT
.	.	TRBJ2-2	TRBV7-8	CASSPVQYRGTGELFF	TGTGCCAGCAGCCCGGTACAGTACCGGGGTACCGGGGAGCTGTTTTTT
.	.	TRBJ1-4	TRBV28	CASSPTGTRGFELFF	TGTGCCAGCAGTCCCACCGGGACACGGGGTTTTGAACTGTTTTTT
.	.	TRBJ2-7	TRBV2	CASSGQTVYEQYF	TGTGCCAGCAGCGGACAGACCGTCTACGAGCAGTACTTC
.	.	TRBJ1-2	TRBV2	CTSSEGEDGYTF	TGTACCAGCAGTGAAGGGGAGGATGGCTACACCTTC
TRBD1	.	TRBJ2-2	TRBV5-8	CASSSGQGANTGELFF	TGTGCCAGCAGCTCGGGACAGGGGGCAAACACCGGGGAGCTGTTTTTT
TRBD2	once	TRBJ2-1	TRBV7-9	CASSLARRGGSWDEQFF	TGTGCCAGCAGCTTAGCGAGGAGGGGCGGGAGTTGGGATGAGCAGTTCTTC
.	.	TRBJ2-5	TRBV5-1	CASSQSPRWAMAEGETQYF	TGCGCCAGCAGCCAATCCCCCCGATGGGCTATGGCGGAGGGAGAGACCCAGTACTTC
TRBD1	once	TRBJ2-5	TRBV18	CASSPPGQGPETQYF	TGTGCCAGCTCACCGCCGGGACAGGGACCGGAGACCCAGTACTTC
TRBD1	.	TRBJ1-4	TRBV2	CASSGSQGANEKLFF	TGTGCCAGCAGTGGATCACAGGGGGCTAATGAAAAACTGTTTTTT
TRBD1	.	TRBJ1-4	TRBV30	CAWGDGQGGEKLFF	TGTGCCTGGGGAGACGGACAGGGTGGTGAAAAACTGTTTTTT
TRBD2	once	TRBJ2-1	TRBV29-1	CSVAQLAGLPGEQFF	TGCAGCGTGGCTCAACTAGCGGGGTTGCCGGGGGAGCAGTTCTTC